This note documents a single T cell receptor (beta chain) sequence. This clone was recorded only once. Its specific antigen is unknown. No quality values exist for individual bases; no much larger clone is one base distant. The CDR3 regions of human TCRbeta chains were subjected to immunosequencing. The study's own analysis went as follows. TCRs in the repertoires were matched against a reference library of SARS-CoV-2-specific TCRs that had been generated with the MIRA antigen-specificity platform. Breadth meant the fraction of unique TCRs that were SARS-CoV-2-associated, whereas depth meant the fraction of total T cells that were SARS-CoV-2-associated. Each spike-specific TCR was assigned to its reactive spike region and to a CD4 or CD8 class using the MIRA data. Log10-transformed breadth and depth values were compared by one-way ANOVA with Sidak's multiple comparisons tests. TCRdb took this table from immuneACCESS and kept in-frame rearrangements with V and J called. Such tables lack part of the clones; where checked against another copy, unresolved V genes explain under half of the gap, and the rest is unexplained. Clone size and V and J calls were adopted from that table, with D and trimming inferred from the DNA. This sample comprises more than 85,000 clones, approximately 88% of them detected only once. 2.5% of the sample comes from the top ten.

This entry belongs to a study of T cell responses to AZD1222 COVID-19 vaccine (dated by TCRdb to about 2021). Broadly, across the study: Because spike-specific TCR depth and breadth did not differ between the two schedules, AZD1222 recipients who got a second dose at roughly 4 weeks were pooled with those who got a second dose at roughly 12 weeks. A total of approximately 240 trial participants underwent TCR sequencing, of whom 200 to 220 had received two doses of AZD1222 and some 26 had received two doses of the MenACWY control vaccine. Trial participants were enrolled by age into subgroups of 18-55, 56-69 and 70-plus years, and around 150, 28 and 57 TCR-sequenced participants, respectively, were included in these subgroups.

The paper as a whole reports these results and caveats: Nearly half of unique spike-specific TCRs reportedly recognized epitopes outside regions mutated in the B.1.351 and B.1.1.7 variants. Because no samples from the day 14 peak response were available, repertoires could be characterized only after the peak T cell response. The vaccine-associated CD4 TCRs covered the entire spike protein, and the dominant responses fell in regions 160-218 and 743-854. After two AZD1222 doses, spike-specific TCR breadth and depth were significantly higher than at day 0 and than in MenACWY recipients. Conclusions about previously exposed vaccinees are limited, since just 5 to 7 AZD1222 recipients were seropositive for SARS-CoV-2 at baseline. Most participants were white British and females outnumbered males, and the authors suggested that clonal diversity may have been underestimated. In the small 56-69-year group, the increase in depth fell short of significance, most likely because of low power.

According to the study, the label for this sample's time point signals: baseline before first vaccination. Vaccinee samples were obtained from the UK trials COV001 and COV002, which included a single-blind randomized controlled phase 2/3 trial of AZD1222 (ChAdOx1 nCoV-19) in healthy adults. For TCRbeta chain sequencing, PBMC samples were collected from trial participants at day 0 and at day 28 after the second dose. This TCR was sampled from an adult in good health. Sequenced here: peripheral blood, sampled on day 0 of AZD1222 vaccination.

The CDR3 reads CASSLGTGEAFF. The sequence in DNA is TGTGCCAGCAGCTTAGGGACAGGTGAAGCTTTCTTT. The chain was built from TRBV11-1 and TRBJ1-1; TRBD1 lines up with 7 middle nucleotides. There are 12 amino acids in the CDR3, from cysteine to phenylalanine inclusive. Only the CDR3 part of the read is kept: 36 bases, read in frame from the first base. CDR1 is given as SGHAT and CDR2 as FQDESV, both from the germline V gene (reference sequence). V loses 1 base at its end and J loses 7 bases; junction bases beyond the gene matches: 0.